These 28 T cell receptor beta chains came from one sample sequenced in a study of cytomegalovirus exposure and HLA in healthy donors. The PCR was carried out with 60 Vbeta primers and 13 Jbeta primers. Some clones are missing from TCRdb's copy, which holds only in-frame ones; the method was immunoSEQ multiplex PCR. Among 130,000 or so clones listed, 75% to 85% were seen once. The sequencing sample was made of PBMCs. The source is a young woman in good health and CMV-seropositive.

The genes are TRBV4-1 and TRBJ2-5, with D unclear. This CDR3 is built from 13 residues. Looked up from germline, CDR1 is MGHRA and CDR2 is YSYEKL. The V and J ends lost 0 bases and 8 bases respectively, with 10 bases between them. The CDR3 reads CASSQDYGRTQYF. Written as DNA, the CDR3 is TGCGCCAGCAGCCAAGATTACGGTCGAACCCAGTACTTC.

This chain joins TRBV9 and TRBJ2-7; 8 nucleotides match TRBD1. J lost 6 bases, V lost 2 bases, and 10 bases had no gene match. The germline V gene has CDR1 SGDLS and CDR2 YYNGEE. The CDR3 loop spans 15 amino acids. The CDR3 sequence is CASSVSGTGWPEQYF. The CDR3 DNA reads TGTGCCAGCAGCGTCTCCGGGACAGGATGGCCCGAGCAGTACTTC.

This clone has a single count. The rearrangement links TRBV5-5 to TRBJ2-7, with 10 bases identical to TRBD2. In germline, CDR1 is SGHKS, CDR2 YYEKEE (reference sequence). V was pared by 0 bases and J by 0 bases, with 3 bases of the junction left unmatched. The CDR3 runs to 16 residues. The CDR3 DNA reads TGTGCCAGCAGCTTGGATCCTAGCGGGAGCTCCTACGAGCAGTACTTC. Amino acid sequence: CASSLDPSGSSYEQYF.

The rearrangement uses TRBV5-1 and TRBJ1-1, with a weak D call TRBD1 (6 bases). V lost 4 bases, J lost 0 bases, and 7 bases lay in between. The CDR3 covers 13 residues. Germline values: CDR1 SGHRS, CDR2 YFSETQ. The CDR3 nucleotides read TGCGCCAGCAGCAGGGACATGAACACTGAAGCTTTCTTT. This gives the protein CASSRDMNTEAFF.

J is TRBJ2-5 and V is TRBV2, with TRBD2 matching 11 bases. CDR1 is SNHLY, CDR2 FYNNEI, per germline. This CDR3 has 15 amino acids. The junction had 2 bases not matched to a gene; V was cut back by 4 bases and J by 1 base. The DNA for the CDR3 is TGTGCCAGCAGTGCCACTAGCGGGAGCCAAGAGACCCAGTACTTC. It codes for CASSATSGSQETQYF.

This chain uses TRBV5-1 with TRBJ2-7; unclear D gene. The CDR3 spans 14 residues. Trimming removed 0 bases from V and 0 bases from J, with 7 bases in between. Germline values: CDR1 SGHRS, CDR2 YFSETQ. The CDR3 sequence: CASSLGGGSYEQYF. CDR3 DNA sequence: TGCGCCAGCAGCTTGGGAGGCGGCTCCTACGAGCAGTACTTC.

V usage is TRBV4-1 and J usage is TRBJ2-5; 9 bases fit TRBD2. The germline V gene has CDR1 MGHRA and CDR2 YSYEKL. The CDR3 is 17 residues long. Germline trimming cut 0 bases from V and 2 bases from J; bases unmatched to any gene: 7. The CDR3 sequence is CASSQDSAGGRQETQYF. CDR3 nucleotide sequence: TGCGCCAGCAGCCAAGATAGCGCGGGGGGGAGGCAAGAGACCCAGTACTTC.

The chain couples TRBV19 to TRBJ1-6; TRBD1 matches 7 bases. Trimming at V came to 4 bases and at J to 9 bases, leaving 9 bases not matched to a gene. Per germline, CDR1 LNHDA and CDR2 SQIVND (reference sequence). The CDR3 length is 15 residues. In DNA form, the CDR3 reads TGTGCCAGTAGTAGCGACCGGGACAGATTTTCACCCCTCCACTTT. Its protein is CASSSDRDRFSPLHF. Full variable domain (outside the CDR3, taken from reference TRBV19 and TRBJ1-6): DGGITQSPKYLFRKEGQNVTLSCEQNLNHDAMYWYRQDPGQGLRLIYYSQIVNDFQKGDIAEGYSVSREKKESFPLTVTSAQKNPTAFYLCASSSDRDRFSPLHFGNGTRLTVT.

The rearrangement links TRBV11-2 to TRBJ1-1; a weak D match, TRBD1 (6 bases). CDR3 length: 16 amino acids. Germline lookup yields CDR1 SGHAT and CDR2 FQNNGV. The V end was cut by 7 bases, the J end by 4 bases, with 22 bases between. In DNA, the CDR3 is TGTGCCAGCACTAAAGGGGCGGGGGCCGGGGGCACTGAAGCTTTCTTT. Protein: CASTKGAGAGGTEAFF.

The chain joins TRBV5-1 to TRBJ2-5; 10 bases are a match to TRBD2. This CDR3 comprises 15 residues. Germline assignment: CDR1 SGHRS and CDR2 YFSETQ. V shed 2 bases and J 5 bases; nucleotides not matched to a gene: 6. CDR3 in DNA: TGCGCCAGCAGCTTAGCGGGGGGGCCCGGTGAGACCCAGTACTTC. Translation gives CASSLAGGPGETQYF.

This chain connects TRBV11-2 to TRBJ2-3, with 10 bases identical to TRBD1. The CDR3 is 15 amino acids. Trimming took 3 bases from V and 4 from J; bases not matched to a gene: 4. From germline, CDR1 is SGHAT and CDR2 FQNNGV. The CDR3 spells CASSFGDRGADTQYF. In nucleotides, the CDR3 is TGTGCCAGCAGCTTCGGGGACAGGGGCGCAGATACGCAGTATTTT.

This clone was picked up one time. The chain uses TRBV29-1 and TRBJ1-1; no clear D. Germline loops: CDR1 SQVTM, CDR2 ANQGSEA. This CDR3 has 13 residues. V gave up 5 bases and J gave up 3 bases, with 13 bases separating them. The CDR3, as DNA: TGCAGCGTTCGAGCCGAGCCTGACACTGAAGCTTTCTTT. It codes for CSVRAEPDTEAFF.

CDR3 loop: CASSGGSSYNYGYTF. CDR3 nucleotides: TGTGCCAGCAGTGGGGGCAGTTCATACAACTATGGCTACACCTTC. The chain has TRBV6-1 and TRBJ1-2; D perhaps matches TRBD1 (5 bases). CDR1 and CDR2 (germline): MNHNS, SASEGT. The germline V and J ends were trimmed by 4 bases and 2 bases, with 14 bases remaining between them. This CDR3 comprises 15 residues.

The chain recombines TRBV10-1 with TRBJ2-7; 11 bases fit TRBD1. The CDR3 is made up of 17 amino acids. Germline V gene lookup returns CDR1 WNHNN and CDR2 SYGVQD (reference sequence). V gave up 8 bases and J gave up 1 base; unmatched junction bases: 13. The CDR3: CASRGDRGYRWSYEQYF. In nucleotides, the CDR3 is TGCGCCAGCCGGGGGGACAGGGGGTATAGGTGGTCCTACGAGCAGTACTTC.

This chain connects TRBV4-1 to TRBJ2-5; D perhaps matches TRBD1 (6 bases). There are 14 residues in the CDR3. V was shortened by 4 bases and J by 3 bases, with 12 bases between the two germline ends. Germline CDR1 is MGHRA and CDR2 is YSYEKL. In nucleotides, the CDR3 is TGCGCCAGCAGCCTGCGGCAGGGGAAAGAGACCCAGTACTTC. This encodes CASSLRQGKETQYF.

This clone came up a few times. J is TRBJ2-6 and V is TRBV28; D gene ambiguous. Between the trimmed V and J ends, which lost 1 base and 0 bases, there was a span of 4 bases. Germline V CDR1 and CDR2: MDHEN, SYDVKM. This CDR3 spans 15 amino acids. Here the CDR3 DNA reads TGTGCCAGCAGTTTATCCCGCTCTGGGGCCAACGTCCTGACTTTC. It is translated as CASSLSRSGANVLTF.

The genes are TRBV27 and TRBJ2-3; 10 bases are shared with TRBD1. V shed 5 bases and J 7 bases; nucleotides not matched to a gene: 12. The CDR3 runs to 16 residues. Germline CDR1 reads MNHEY; CDR2 reads SMNVEV (reference sequence). CDR3 loop: CASSQLPGQGRNTQYF. The CDR3 bases are TGTGCCAGCAGTCAGCTACCGGGACAGGGGAGGAATACGCAGTATTTT.

CDR3 nucleotides: TGTGCCAGCAGCCAGCGGATGCCGGTCTATGGCTACACCTTC. This encodes CASSQRMPVYGYTF. J is TRBJ1-2 and V is TRBV5-6; D call uncertain. CDR1 and CDR2 from the germline V gene are SGHDT and YYEEEE. With 4 bases removed from V and 4 bases from J, the gap between germline ends came to 14 bases. The CDR3 runs to 14 residues.

The rearrangement joins TRBV30 to TRBJ1-4; D is uncertain. V lost 0 bases and J 6 bases, leaving 8 bases between the germline ends. Germline V gives CDR1 GTSNPN, CDR2 SVGIG (reference sequence). This CDR3 has 13 amino acids. The CDR3 reads CAWSVHEDEKLFF. CDR3 nucleotides: TGTGCCTGGAGTGTACATGAGGATGAAAAACTGTTTTTT.

The chain combines TRBV11-3 with TRBJ2-7; D unclear. V shed 0 bases and J shed 0 bases, with 6 bases lying between them. In germline, CDR1 is SGHNT, CDR2 YENEEA. This CDR3 spans 14 amino acids. As DNA, the CDR3 is TGTGCCAGCAGCTTAGACCGGAGCTCCTACGAGCAGTACTTC. This translates into CASSLDRSSYEQYF.

This clone was observed once. The chain has TRBV29-1 and TRBJ1-1, with D possibly TRBD1 on 6 matching bases. Germline CDR1 reads SQVTM; CDR2 reads ANQGSEA. V lost 4 bases and J lost 1, with 10 bases in between. The CDR3 covers 13 residues. The CDR3 protein is CSVGQGSNTEAFF. The CDR3, as DNA: TGCAGCGTTGGTCAGGGGTCGAACACTGAAGCTTTCTTT.

The genes are TRBV5-1 and TRBJ2-1; perhaps TRBD2 as D (6 bases). The V gene lost 6 bases and the J gene lost 5 bases, with 18 bases spanning the gap. This CDR3 contains 15 residues. CDR1 SGHRS and CDR2 YFSETQ come from the germline V gene. Here the CDR3 reads CASTGVQGKNNEQFF. The CDR3 bases are TGCGCCAGCACGGGGGTGCAGGGTAAAAACAATGAGCAGTTCTTC.

This rearrangement joins TRBV29-1 to TRBJ2-2, with a tentative D call TRBD1 (6 bases). V lost 8 bases, J lost 7 bases, and 14 bases lay in between. The CDR3 has 12 amino acids. CDR1 and CDR2 from the germline V gene are SQVTM and ANQGSEA. This CDR3 is CSLRTDSGELFF. Written as DNA, the CDR3 is TGCAGCTTACGGACGGACAGCGGGGAGCTGTTTTTT.

The chain links TRBV5-1 to TRBJ1-4; D is unclear. CDR1 SGHRS and CDR2 YFSETQ come from the germline V gene. The CDR3 has 15 residues. Between the trimmed V and J ends, which lost 5 bases and 2 bases, there was a span of 13 bases. The CDR3 spells CASRPPTGTNEKLFF. The CDR3 DNA sequence: TGCGCCAGCAGACCACCGACGGGGACTAATGAAAAACTGTTTTTT.

The CDR3 spells CASRLVCRQGAGYEQYF. The CDR3 bases are TGTGCAAGTCGCTTAGTATGTCGGCAGGGGGCGGGGTACGAGCAGTACTTC. The chain uses TRBV12-2 and TRBJ2-7; the table's D call of TRBD1 was not tested on the DNA. TRBV12-2 is flagged as a pseudogene. The CDR3 is 17 amino acids.

The sample holds a few counts of this clone. The CDR3, as DNA: TGTGCCAGCAGTGTGCAACAGGGAGCCTACGAGCAGTACTTC. It specifies CASSVQQGAYEQYF. The V call is TRBV6-1, the J call TRBJ2-7, with D perhaps TRBD1 (6 bases). The CDR3 spans 14 residues. Trimming removed 4 bases at V and 2 bases at J, with 12 bases between. Germline V lookup: CDR1 MNHNS, CDR2 SASEGT.

V usage is TRBV19 and J usage is TRBJ2-7; D is perhaps TRBD2 (7 bases). Trimming shortened V by 5 bases and J by 3 bases, and 14 bases separated the two germline ends. This CDR3 is 14 amino acids long. CDR1 LNHDA and CDR2 SQIVND come from the germline V gene (reference sequence). CDR3 nucleotide sequence: TGTGCCAGTAGTGGGGTAGGGGGGGACTACGAGCAGTACTTC. It specifies CASSGVGGDYEQYF.

This rearrangement joins TRBV27 to TRBJ1-5; TRBD1 matches 9 bases. Trimming at V came to 6 bases and at J to 1 base, leaving 4 bases not matched to a gene. This CDR3 comprises 15 residues. From germline, CDR1 is MNHEY and CDR2 SMNVEV (reference sequence). CDR3 coding DNA: TGTGCCAGCAGGGCGGGGACAGGGAGCAATCAGCCCCAGCATTTT. Translated, it gives CASRAGTGSNQPQHF.